This TCR beta chain was retrieved from a study of cytomegalovirus exposure and HLA in healthy donors. A note on this clone: Its cognate antigen is unknown.

This CDR3 region has 14 residues. The V end was cut by 1 base, the J end by 5 bases, with 11 bases between. Germline V lookup: CDR1 SGHVS, CDR2 FNYEAQ. PCR was performed using 60 Vbeta and 13 Jbeta primers. Assay: immunoSEQ multiplex PCR; the TCRdb copy retains only in-frame clones and omits some. The table includes some 200,000 clones, 81% detected once. Study-level points and caveats: In a later analysis, a missense DCLRE1C variant was linked to TCR beta V- and J-gene trimming. It was reportedly the case that the classifier diagnosed cytomegalovirus status with high specificity and sensitivity. It was 150 to 200 TCR beta chains that were listed as cytomegalovirus-associated. Beyond CMV serostatus, there was no information to go on about immune exposure.

The sequencing sample was made of PBMCs. The V call is TRBV7-6, the J call TRBJ1-1; no firm D call. The TCR sequence derives from a man aged 45-60 years in good health and CMV-seronegative. CDR3 amino acids: CASSLGAGPTEAFF. The CDR3 nucleotides read TGTGCCAGCAGCTTAGGAGCAGGTCCGACTGAAGCTTTCTTT. The whole variable domain, remainder taken from reference TRBV7-6 and TRBJ1-1, is GAGVSQSPRYKVTKRGQDVALRCDPISGHVSLYWYRQALGQGPEFLTYFNYEAQQDKSGLPNDRFSAERPEGSISTLTIQRTEQRDSAMYRCASSLGAGPTEAFFGQGTRLTVV.